This T cell receptor beta chain was found in a study of shared clonotypes between healthy human individuals. Study conclusions and caveats: Non-shared clonotypes had lower generation probabilities than those shared by all four donors.

The study drew its donors from healthy HIV-negative adults without recent acute infections or vaccinations. Subsets obtained from CD4+ cells comprised CD45RA+ naive and CD45RA-negative memory cells. Sequencing was performed with immunoSEQ multiplex PCR; in TCRdb, only in-frame clones are kept and a portion is missing. The sample holds around 1.5 million clones, approximately 98% seen once. About this clone itself: Its target is unknown.

CDR1 and CDR2 (germline): MNHNS, SASEGT. The CDR3 covers 14 residues. Deletions cut 3 bases from V and 3 bases from J, with 11 bases between. This TCR was sampled from a man aged 25-45 years in good health. This rearrangement joins TRBV6-1 to TRBJ1-2; D not certain. Sequenced: naive CD4+ T cells sorted from blood. The sample's subset: CD45RA+ positively selected. CDR3 residues: CASSDRARDYGYTF. CDR3 DNA: TGTGCCAGCAGTGACCGGGCCCGGGACTATGGCTACACCTTC.